This T cell receptor beta chain emerged from a study of blood T cell repertoires in COVID-19 (dated by TCRdb to the early 2020s). Looking at the study overall: Samples covering the acute and convalescent phases of COVID-19 were provided by collaborators in the United States, Italy and Spain. The material from the prospective study consisted of cDNA or gDNA derived from T cells, B-cell-depleted T cells, or PBMCs. Subjects who had been exposed to COVID-19, were actively infected with it, or had recovered from it provided the deeply sampled blood TCRbeta repertoires that made up the dataset. The repertoires were released in a freely available public database intended as a resource for research on the immune response to SARS-CoV-2. The samples were drawn from the first 160 participants of the ongoing ImmuneRACE study and from 1,254 subjects provided by 6 global collaborators. Sample metadata almost always included a de-identified subject ID, COVID-19 status, age in years and sex. Where HLA class I and class II types were available, the types were taken from metadata supplied by the sample provider, not from assay-based typing.

Broad study findings and their caveats: How much clinical and demographic metadata was included differed by source and by participant, and the metadata was provided uncurated.

V drops 6 bases and J drops 1 base, leaving 13 bases in between. The CDR3 holds 15 amino acids from the cysteine to the phenylalanine. The kept DNA is CDR3 alone, 45 bases in frame from the first base. Sequences KGHSH (CDR1) and LQKENI (CDR2) are obtained from the germline V gene. As for this clone: The antigen it binds to is not known. The sample holds no much larger clone one base away, and base qualities are not on file.

TCRbeta CDR3 regions were amplified from genomic DNA using the immunoSEQ Assay, a bias-controlled multiplex PCR. On the study's bioinformatics: Within the assay, amplification of reference gene primers was used to estimate how many nucleated cells each sample contained. Sequence reads were collapsed and filtered to measure the absolute abundance of every unique TCRbeta CDR3 rearrangement. For each sample, productive Simpson clonality was calculated as the square root of Simpson's diversity index across productive rearrangements. TCRdb mirrors the immuneACCESS table, restricted to in-frame sequences. Some clones are absent from its copies; in checked studies, under half trace to an unresolved V gene, and the reason for the others is unknown. V, J and clone size are those of that table, while D and trimming were read from the DNA. The sample table records under 60,000 clones; over 80% of these occur just once. The ten largest clones capture approximately 54% of the sample.

The collaborating institutions used their own protocols to collect whole blood in K2EDTA tubes. Collaborator samples were shipped for TCRbeta analysis as frozen whole blood, isolated PBMCs, or DNA extracted from either sample type. Recombination joined TRBV18 with TRBJ1-5; the D segment cannot be called with confidence. This receptor was identified in a man aged 65 to 79 with acute or convalescent COVID-19. The sample consisted of peripheral blood. CDR3 region: CASSLSDGSNQPQHF. The DNA is TGTGCCAGCTCCCTAAGCGATGGGAGCAATCAGCCCCAGCATTTT.